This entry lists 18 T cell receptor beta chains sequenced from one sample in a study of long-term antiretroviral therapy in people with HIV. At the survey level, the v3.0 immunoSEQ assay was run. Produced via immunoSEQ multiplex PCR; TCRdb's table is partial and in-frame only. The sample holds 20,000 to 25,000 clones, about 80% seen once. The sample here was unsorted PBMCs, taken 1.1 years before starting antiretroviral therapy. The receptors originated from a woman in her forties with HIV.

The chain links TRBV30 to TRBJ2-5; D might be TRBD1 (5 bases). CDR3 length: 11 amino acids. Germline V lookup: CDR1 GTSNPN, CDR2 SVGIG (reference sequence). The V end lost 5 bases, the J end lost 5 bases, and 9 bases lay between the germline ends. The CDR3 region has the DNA TGTGCCTGGGCAGGGCTGGAGACCCAGTACTTC. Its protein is CAWAGLETQYF.

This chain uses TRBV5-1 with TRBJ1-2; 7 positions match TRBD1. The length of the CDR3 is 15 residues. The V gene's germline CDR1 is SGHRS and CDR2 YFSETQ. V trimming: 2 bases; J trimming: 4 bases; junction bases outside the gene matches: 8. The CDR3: CASSFSGDSIYGYTF. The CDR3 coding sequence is TGCGCCAGCAGCTTTTCCGGGGACAGCATCTATGGCTACACCTTC.

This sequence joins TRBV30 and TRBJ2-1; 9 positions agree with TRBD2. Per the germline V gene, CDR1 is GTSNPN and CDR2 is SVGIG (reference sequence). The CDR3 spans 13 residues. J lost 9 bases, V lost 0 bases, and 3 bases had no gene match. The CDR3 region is CAWSVLREGEQFF. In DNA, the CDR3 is TGTGCCTGGAGTGTTTTGCGGGAGGGTGAGCAGTTCTTC.

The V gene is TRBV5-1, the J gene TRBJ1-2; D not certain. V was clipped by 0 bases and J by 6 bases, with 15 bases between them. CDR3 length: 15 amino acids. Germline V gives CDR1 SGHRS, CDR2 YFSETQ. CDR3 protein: CASSLVGFSRDGYTF. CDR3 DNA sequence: TGCGCCAGCAGCTTGGTTGGATTCTCGAGGGATGGCTACACCTTC.

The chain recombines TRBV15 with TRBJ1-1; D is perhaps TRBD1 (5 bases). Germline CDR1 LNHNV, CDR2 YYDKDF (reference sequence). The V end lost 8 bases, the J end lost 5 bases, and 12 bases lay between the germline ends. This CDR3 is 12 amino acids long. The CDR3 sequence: CATRGEVTEAFF. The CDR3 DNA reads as TGTGCCACCCGGGGGGAGGTGACTGAAGCTTTCTTT.

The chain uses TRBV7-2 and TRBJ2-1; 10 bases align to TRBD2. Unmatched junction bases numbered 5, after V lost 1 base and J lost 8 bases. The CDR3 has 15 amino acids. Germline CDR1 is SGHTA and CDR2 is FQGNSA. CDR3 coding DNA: TGTGCCAGCAGCTTAGTAGCTAGCGGGAGCTATGAGCAGTTCTTC. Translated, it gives CASSLVASGSYEQFF.

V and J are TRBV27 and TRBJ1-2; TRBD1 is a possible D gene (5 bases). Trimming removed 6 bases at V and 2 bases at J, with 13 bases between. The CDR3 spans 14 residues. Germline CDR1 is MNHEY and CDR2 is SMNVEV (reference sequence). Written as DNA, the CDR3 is TGTGCCAGCAGCCCCTTGGGGGGGAACTATGGCTACACCTTC. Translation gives CASSPLGGNYGYTF.

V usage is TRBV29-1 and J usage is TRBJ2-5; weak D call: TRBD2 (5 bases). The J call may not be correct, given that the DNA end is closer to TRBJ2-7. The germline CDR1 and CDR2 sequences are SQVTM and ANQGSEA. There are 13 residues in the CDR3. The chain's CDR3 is CSVESGVSYEQYF. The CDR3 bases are TGCAGCGTTGAATCCGGGGTCAGCTACGAGCAGTACTTC.

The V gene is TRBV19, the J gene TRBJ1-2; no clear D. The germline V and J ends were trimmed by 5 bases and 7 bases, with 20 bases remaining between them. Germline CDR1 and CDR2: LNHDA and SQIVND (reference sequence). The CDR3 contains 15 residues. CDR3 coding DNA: TGTGCCAGTAGTCCGCTATCCGGGCCAGCCATTGGCTACACCTTC. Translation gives CASSPLSGPAIGYTF.

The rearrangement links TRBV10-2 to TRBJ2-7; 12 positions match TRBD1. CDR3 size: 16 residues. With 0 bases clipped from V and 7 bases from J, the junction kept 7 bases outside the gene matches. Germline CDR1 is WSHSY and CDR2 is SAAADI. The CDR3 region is CASSESGTGGYREQYF. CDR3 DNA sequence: TGCGCCAGCAGTGAGTCCGGGACAGGGGGCTATCGGGAGCAGTACTTC.

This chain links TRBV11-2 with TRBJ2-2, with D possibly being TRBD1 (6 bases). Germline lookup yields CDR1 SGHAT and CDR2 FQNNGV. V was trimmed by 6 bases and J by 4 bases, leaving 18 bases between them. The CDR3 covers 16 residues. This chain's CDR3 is CASSPQAPGVTGELFF. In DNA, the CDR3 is TGTGCCAGCAGTCCACAAGCCCCAGGGGTCACCGGGGAGCTGTTTTTT.

This CDR3 reads CASSPGTENTEAFF. The CDR3 DNA reads TGTGCCAGCAGCCCTGGGACGGAGAACACTGAAGCTTTCTTT. The chain is built from TRBV2 and TRBJ1-1; D might be TRBD1 (5 bases). This CDR3 comprises 14 residues. Germline V gene sequence: CDR1 SNHLY, CDR2 FYNNEI. V dropped 6 bases and J dropped 1 base, with 12 bases sitting between them. Combining the CDR3 with reference TRBV2 and TRBJ1-1 gives the whole variable domain EPEVTQTPSHQVTQMGQEVILRCVPISNHLYFYWYRQILGQKVEFLVSFYNNEISEKSEIFDDQFSVERPDGSNFTLKIRSTKLEDSAMYFCASSPGTENTEAFFGQGTRLTVV.

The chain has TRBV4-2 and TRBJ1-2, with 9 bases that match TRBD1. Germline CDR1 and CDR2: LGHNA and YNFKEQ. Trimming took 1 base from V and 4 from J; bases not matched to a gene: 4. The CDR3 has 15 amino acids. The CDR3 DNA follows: TGTGCCAGCAGCCAAGCGGGACAGGGCACCTATGGCTACACCTTC. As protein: CASSQAGQGTYGYTF.

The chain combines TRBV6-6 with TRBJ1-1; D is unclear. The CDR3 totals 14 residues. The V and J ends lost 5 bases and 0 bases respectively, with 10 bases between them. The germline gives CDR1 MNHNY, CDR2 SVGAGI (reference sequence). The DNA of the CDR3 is TGTGCCAGCAGTATCACTGGGGTGAACACTGAAGCTTTCTTT. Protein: CASSITGVNTEAFF.

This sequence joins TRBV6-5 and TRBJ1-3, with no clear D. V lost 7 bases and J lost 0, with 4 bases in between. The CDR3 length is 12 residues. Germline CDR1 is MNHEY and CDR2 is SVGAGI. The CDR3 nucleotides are TGTGCCAGCACCAGCTCTGGAAACACCATATATTTT. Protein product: CASTSSGNTIYF.

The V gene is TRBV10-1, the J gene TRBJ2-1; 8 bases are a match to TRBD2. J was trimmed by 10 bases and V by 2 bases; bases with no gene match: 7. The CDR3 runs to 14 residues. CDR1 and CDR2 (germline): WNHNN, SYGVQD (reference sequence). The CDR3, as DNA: TGCGCCAGCAGTGAGAGCGGGAGTCTTCGAGAGCAGTTCTTC. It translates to CASSESGSLREQFF.

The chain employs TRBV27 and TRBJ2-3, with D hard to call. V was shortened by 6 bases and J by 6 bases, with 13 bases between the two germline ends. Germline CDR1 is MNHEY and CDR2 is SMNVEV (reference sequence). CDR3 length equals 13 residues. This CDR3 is CASSPLAVDTQYF. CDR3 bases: TGTGCCAGCAGCCCTCTCGCCGTTGATACGCAGTATTTT.

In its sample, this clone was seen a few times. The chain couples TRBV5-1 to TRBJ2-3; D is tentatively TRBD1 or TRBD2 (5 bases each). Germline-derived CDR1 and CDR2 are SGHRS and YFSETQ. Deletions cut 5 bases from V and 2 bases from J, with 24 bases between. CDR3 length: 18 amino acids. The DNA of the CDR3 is TGCGCCAGCAGGGGGCGCTTCGAGGGAAAAGAGCCCACAGATACGCAGTATTTT. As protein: CASRGRFEGKEPTDTQYF.